This TCR beta chain was identified during a study of blood T cell repertoires in COVID-19. Study at large: T cells, B-cell-depleted T cells, or PBMCs supplied cDNA or gDNA.

Germline lookup yields CDR1 SGHDT and CDR2 YYEEEE. This CDR3 is 13 amino acids long. V was pared by 2 bases and J by 3 bases, with 8 bases between. The repertoire was sequenced with immunoSEQ multiplex PCR; TCRdb's copy has only in-frame clones and lacks some. This table has approximately 330,000 clones, about 87% appearing once. This clonotype originated in a man aged 25 to 45 with COVID-19, enrolled during active disease. Sequencing used peripheral blood. This sequence joins TRBV5-6 and TRBJ2-5, with D unclear. The CDR3 region is CASSFGQEETQYF. Written as DNA, the CDR3 is TGTGCCAGCAGCTTTGGTCAGGAAGAGACCCAGTACTTC. The full variable domain, in which reference TRBV5-6 and TRBJ2-5 provide the parts outside the CDR3, is DAGVTQSPTHLIKTRGQQVTLRCSPKSGHDTVSWYQQALGQGPQFIFQYYEEEERQRGNFPDRFSGHQFPNYSSELNVNALLLGDSALYLCASSFGQEETQYFGPGTRLLVL.